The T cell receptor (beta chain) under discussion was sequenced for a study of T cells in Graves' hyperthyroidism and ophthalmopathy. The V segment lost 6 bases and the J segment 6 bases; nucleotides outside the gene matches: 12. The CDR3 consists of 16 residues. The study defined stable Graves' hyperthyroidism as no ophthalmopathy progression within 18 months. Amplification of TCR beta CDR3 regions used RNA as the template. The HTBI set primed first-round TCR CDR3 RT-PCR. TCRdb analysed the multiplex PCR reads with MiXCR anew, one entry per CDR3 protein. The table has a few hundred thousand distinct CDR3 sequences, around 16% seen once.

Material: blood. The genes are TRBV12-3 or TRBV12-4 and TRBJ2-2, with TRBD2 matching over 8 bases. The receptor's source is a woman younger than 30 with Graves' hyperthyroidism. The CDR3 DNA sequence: TGTGCCAGCAGGGGCAGCGGGAGCCCAAGACCCGGGGAGCTGTTTTTT. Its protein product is CASRGSGSPRPGELFF.